A selection of T cell receptor beta chains follows, all from one sample in a study of T cell responses to AZD1222 COVID-19 vaccine. Using immunoSEQ multiplex PCR, the repertoire was profiled, and TCRdb retains in-frame clones only, with some absent. Among 120,000 to 150,000 clones, approximately 89% were seen once, and the ten largest hold 4% to 6%. This specimen consisted of peripheral blood, obtained on day 0 of AZD1222 vaccination. These receptor sequences come from an adult in good health. Both conserved end residues are part of each CDR3. A D gene is named only where the DNA matches it firmly. Expanded clones are given a class, and other clones once, few, many or no size at all.

D: -
J: TRBJ2-2
V: TRBV4-3
size: -
DNA: TGCGCCAGCAGCCTCAGGACCGGGGAGCTGTTTTTT
CDR3: CASSLRTGELFF

D: -
J: TRBJ1-5
V: TRBV19
size: -
DNA: TGTGCCAGTAGTATCGCCAGGAGAGGCCAGCCCCAGCATTTT
CDR3: CASSIARRGQPQHF

D: TRBD1
J: TRBJ1-4
V: TRBV18
size: -
DNA: TGTGCCAGCTCACCAACAGGGGGGAATGAAAAACTGTTTTTT
CDR3: CASSPTGGNEKLFF

D: TRBD2
J: TRBJ2-7
V: TRBV5-8
size: -
DNA: TGTGCCAGCAGCAGGGGACTAGCGGCTGGCTCCTACGAGCAGTACTTC
CDR3: CASSRGLAAGSYEQYF

D: -
J: TRBJ1-4
V: TRBV7-2
size: -
DNA: TGTGCCAGCAGCTTATTTCGTCTGGGGGCGGGGGAAAAACTGTTTTTT
CDR3: CASSLFRLGAGEKLFF

D: -
J: TRBJ2-7
V: TRBV15
size: -
DNA: TGTGCCACCAGCAGAGAAGCCTCGGGGAACTACGAGCAGTACTTC
CDR3: CATSREASGNYEQYF

D: -
J: TRBJ1-4
V: TRBV6-5
size: -
DNA: TGTGCCAGCCTCCAGGGGTGGGAAAAACTGTTTTTT
CDR3: CASLQGWEKLFF

D: -
J: TRBJ2-7
V: TRBV5-1
size: -
DNA: TGCGCCAGCAGCTTGGGAGGGAATTACGAGCAGTACTTC
CDR3: CASSLGGNYEQYF

D: TRBD2
J: TRBJ2-1
V: TRBV7-6
size: once
DNA: TGTGCCAGCAGCCTTGGACTAGCGGGATCAAATGAGCAGTTCTTC
CDR3: CASSLGLAGSNEQFF

D: -
J: TRBJ2-7
V: TRBV9
size: -
DNA: TGTGCCAGCAGCGTAGCAAGCGCTTCGACCTACGAGCAGTACTTC
CDR3: CASSVASASTYEQYF

D: -
J: TRBJ1-6
V: TRBV9
size: -
DNA: TGTGCCAGCAGCGTCAGACAGAATAATTCACCCCTCCACTTT
CDR3: CASSVRQNNSPLHF